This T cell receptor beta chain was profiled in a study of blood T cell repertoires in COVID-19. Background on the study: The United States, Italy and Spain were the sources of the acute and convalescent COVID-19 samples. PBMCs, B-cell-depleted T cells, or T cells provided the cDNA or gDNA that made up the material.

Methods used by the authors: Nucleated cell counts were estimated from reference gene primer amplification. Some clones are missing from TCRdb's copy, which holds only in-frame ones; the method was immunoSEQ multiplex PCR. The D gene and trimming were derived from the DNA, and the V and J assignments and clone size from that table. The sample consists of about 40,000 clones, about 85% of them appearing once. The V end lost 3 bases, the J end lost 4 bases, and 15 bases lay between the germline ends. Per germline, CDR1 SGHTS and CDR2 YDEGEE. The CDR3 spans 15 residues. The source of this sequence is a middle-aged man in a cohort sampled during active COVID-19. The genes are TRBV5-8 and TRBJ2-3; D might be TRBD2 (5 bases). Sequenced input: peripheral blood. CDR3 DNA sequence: TGTGCCAGCAGCTCCCCACCTTGGGAGCCAGATACGCAGTATTTT. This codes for CASSSPPWEPDTQYF.